The next 30 T cell receptor beta chains were all read from a single sample in a study of cytomegalovirus exposure and HLA in healthy donors. With 60 Vbeta and 13 Jbeta primers, the PCR was carried out. Data came from immunoSEQ multiplex PCR; TCRdb stores just in-frame clones and leaves some out. Of 110,000 to 150,000 clones listed, around 84% are singletons. The sequenced sample consisted of PBMCs. These TCRs come from a boy younger than 10 in good health and CMV-seronegative.

The rearrangement joins TRBV25-1 to TRBJ1-2; D ambiguous. The length of the CDR3 is 14 residues. The germline V gene has CDR1 MGHDK and CDR2 SYGVNS. Trimming shortened V by 1 base and J by 2 bases, and 8 bases separated the two germline ends. In nucleotides, the CDR3 is TGTGCCAGCAGTGAATCCCCTGTGAACTATGGCTACACCTTC. The encoded protein is CASSESPVNYGYTF.

This sequence joins TRBV5-4 and TRBJ1-1; no firm D call. Germline V gene data show CDR1 as SGHNT and CDR2 as YYREEE (reference sequence). The CDR3 is made up of 12 amino acids. Trimming took 4 bases from V and 5 from J, leaving 9 bases between them. The CDR3 DNA follows: TGTGCCAGCAGCGAGAGGGTAACTGAAGCTTTCTTT. It translates to CASSERVTEAFF.

J is TRBJ1-1 and V is TRBV4-1; D call uncertain. V was trimmed by 1 base and J by 8 bases, leaving 17 bases between them. Germline CDR1 MGHRA, CDR2 YSYEKL. This CDR3 is built from 15 residues. CDR3 in amino acids: CASSQVRVLGGEAFF. In DNA, the CDR3 is TGCGCCAGCAGCCAAGTTCGAGTTTTGGGAGGGGAAGCTTTCTTT.

V usage is TRBV19 and J usage is TRBJ2-3; TRBD1 matches 12 bases. Germline V gene sequence: CDR1 LNHDA, CDR2 SQIVND (reference sequence). The CDR3 loop spans 15 amino acids. Trimming at V came to 5 bases and at J to 6 bases, leaving 6 bases not matched to a gene. CDR3 amino acids: CASSPRDRGLDTQYF. The CDR3 DNA sequence: TGTGCCAGTAGTCCTAGGGACAGGGGGCTCGATACGCAGTATTTT.

The genes are TRBV28 and TRBJ2-7; 9 bases align to TRBD1. The germline CDR1 and CDR2 sequences are MDHEN and SYDVKM. CDR3 length: 13 residues. The trim removed 6 bases at V and 7 bases at J, leaving 7 bases unmatched. In nucleotides, the CDR3 is TGTGCCAGCAGGGGGCGACAGGGGGGGGAGCAGTACTTC. Its protein product is CASRGRQGGEQYF.

The gene calls are TRBV18 and TRBJ2-5; D might be TRBD1 (5 bases). Per the germline V gene, CDR1 is KGHSH and CDR2 is LQKENI. The CDR3 is 14 residues long. V lost 0 bases and J 0 bases, leaving 5 bases between the germline ends. The CDR3 is CASSPPTDQETQYF. CDR3 coding DNA: TGTGCCAGCTCACCACCGACAGACCAAGAGACCCAGTACTTC.

The CDR3 DNA reads as TGTGCCAGCAGCGTGGGGCAGACAAACATTCAGTACTTC. It codes for CASSVGQTNIQYF. The gene calls are TRBV7-2 and TRBJ2-4, with TRBD1 as a possible D gene (5 bases). Trimming took off 5 bases at V and 6 bases at J, with 11 bases between the two ends. Germline CDR1 and CDR2: SGHTA and FQGNSA. The CDR3 loop spans 13 amino acids.

The chain recombines TRBV7-2 with TRBJ2-2; 8 bases are a match to TRBD1. The germline gives CDR1 SGHTA, CDR2 FQGNSA. The junction had 10 bases not matched to a gene; V was cut back by 5 bases and J by 5 bases. The CDR3 is made up of 16 amino acids. CDR3 nucleotide sequence: TGTGCCAGCAGCCCTCCGACAGGGGCTTTGACCGGGGAGCTGTTTTTT. Translation: CASSPPTGALTGELFF.

This clone was counted a few times. The chain carries TRBV6-1 and TRBJ1-2, with D possibly matching TRBD1 (5 bases). This CDR3 contains 14 residues. V gave up 0 bases and J gave up 4 bases, with 9 bases separating them. The germline V gene has CDR1 MNHNS and CDR2 SASEGT. CDR3 sequence reads: CASSEADSSYGYTF. The CDR3 DNA is TGTGCCAGCAGTGAAGCCGACAGCTCCTATGGCTACACCTTC.

The CDR3 reads CASSKGAGLLYNEQFF. As DNA, the CDR3 is TGTGCCAGCAGCAAAGGAGCGGGACTACTATACAATGAGCAGTTCTTC. The genes are TRBV21-1 and TRBJ2-1; the table's D gene call, TRBD2, was not cross checked with the DNA. TRBV21-1 counts as a pseudogene. The CDR3 has 16 amino acids.

The sample holds one count of this clone. This sequence joins TRBV19 and TRBJ1-1; no clear D gene. The CDR3 has 14 residues. In germline, CDR1 is LNHDA, CDR2 SQIVND (reference sequence). Trimming removed 5 bases from V and 2 bases from J, with 12 bases in between. CDR3 amino acids: CASSGWSFNTEAFF. CDR3 nucleotides: TGTGCCAGTAGTGGCTGGAGCTTCAACACTGAAGCTTTCTTT.

The chain employs TRBV18 and TRBJ2-7, with a possible D match to TRBD2 (6 bases). V dropped 3 bases and J dropped 7 bases, with 19 bases sitting between them. The CDR3 runs to 15 residues. Looked up from germline, CDR1 is KGHSH and CDR2 is LQKENI. CDR3 coding DNA: TGTGCCAGCTCACCGGAGGGTGAACGTGGGGGTGAGCAGTACTTC. Its protein is CASSPEGERGGEQYF.

J is TRBJ2-7 and V is TRBV9; a weak D match, TRBD1 (6 bases). Per the germline V gene, CDR1 is SGDLS and CDR2 is YYNGEE. This CDR3 region has 15 residues. Trimming shortened V by 3 bases and J by 1 base, and 14 bases separated the two germline ends. The CDR3 loop reads CASSAEGTPSYEQYF. CDR3 DNA sequence: TGTGCCAGCAGCGCGGAAGGGACACCATCCTACGAGCAGTACTTC.

The chain links TRBV7-7 to TRBJ2-2; D gene ambiguous. Germline assignment: CDR1 SSHAT and CDR2 FNYEAQ (reference sequence). This CDR3 has 14 residues. The ends were cut back, 2 bases at V and 1 base at J, with 5 bases in the middle. The CDR3 nucleotides read TGTGCCAGCAGCTTAACCGGGAACACCGGGGAGCTGTTTTTT. Translating it yields CASSLTGNTGELFF.

The chain uses TRBV6-6 and TRBJ1-5, with D perhaps matching TRBD1 (5 bases). Per germline, CDR1 MNHNY and CDR2 SVGAGI (reference sequence). The germline V and J ends were trimmed by 4 bases and 6 bases, with 13 bases remaining between them. This CDR3 is 14 amino acids long. As DNA, the CDR3 is TGTGCCAGCAGTTCACAGTACGGGGGTCAGCCCCAGCATTTT. Its protein is CASSSQYGGQPQHF.

The rearrangement uses TRBV9 and TRBJ1-2; D not certain. Germline V lookup: CDR1 SGDLS, CDR2 YYNGEE. The CDR3 is made up of 14 amino acids. V shed 4 bases and J shed 3 bases, with 13 bases lying between them. CDR3 region: CASSPPWAHYGYTF. DNA for the CDR3: TGTGCCAGCAGCCCCCCGTGGGCCCACTATGGCTACACCTTC.

This clone was observed once. The chain recombines TRBV5-6 with TRBJ1-4; no reliable D call. Germline values: CDR1 SGHDT, CDR2 YYEEEE. Trimming stripped 2 bases from V and 7 bases from J, with 12 bases between. The CDR3 loop spans 14 amino acids. The CDR3: CASSLEGRPEKLFF. The DNA for the CDR3 is TGTGCCAGCAGCTTAGAAGGGAGACCTGAAAAACTGTTTTTT.

The chain is built from TRBV4-2 and TRBJ2-5; 8 nucleotides line up with TRBD2. V shed 1 base, J shed 1 base, and the junction held 11 bases outside the gene matches. Looked up from germline, CDR1 is LGHNA and CDR2 is YNFKEQ. There are 18 residues in the CDR3. CDR3 sequence: CASSQGGSSGLTQETQYF. The CDR3 coding sequence is TGTGCCAGCAGCCAAGGAGGGTCTAGCGGGCTAACCCAAGAGACCCAGTACTTC.

The rearrangement uses TRBV7-8 and TRBJ2-7, with a tentative D call TRBD2 (5 bases). With 0 bases removed from V and 2 bases from J, the gap between germline ends came to 17 bases. The CDR3 has 17 amino acids. Germline-derived CDR1 and CDR2 are SGHVS and FQNEAQ. CDR3 in amino acids: CASSLAIIGSEPYEQYF. The CDR3, as DNA: TGTGCCAGCAGCTTAGCCATTATTGGGAGCGAGCCCTACGAGCAGTACTTC.

The genes are TRBV7-9 and TRBJ2-7, with TRBD1 matching 8 bases. This CDR3 contains 14 residues. CDR1 and CDR2 from the germline V gene are SEHNR and FQNEAQ (reference sequence). Germline trimming cut 4 bases from V and 3 bases from J; bases unmatched to any gene: 5. CDR3 sequence reads: CASSSDRVNYEQYF. The CDR3 DNA sequence: TGTGCCAGCAGCTCGGACAGGGTAAACTACGAGCAGTACTTC.

This sequence joins TRBV7-7 and TRBJ2-5, with 15 positions matching TRBD2. This CDR3 is built from 16 residues. Losses at the gene ends were 3 bases for V and 1 base for J; bases not matched to a gene: 0. The germline V gene encodes CDR1 SSHAT and CDR2 FNYEAQ (reference sequence). For the CDR3, the DNA is TGTGCCAGCAGCTTGGGACTAGCGGGGGGCCAAGAGACCCAGTACTTC. Its protein product is CASSLGLAGGQETQYF.

This clone was detected ten times or more. V and J are TRBV4-1 and TRBJ2-5; 8 nucleotides match TRBD1. Germline V lookup: CDR1 MGHRA, CDR2 YSYEKL. V lost 3 bases, J lost 2 bases, and 11 bases stayed unmatched. The CDR3 contains 17 residues. In nucleotides, the CDR3 is TGCGCCAGCAGCCAGATAGGGACAGGACCAAGACAAGAGACCCAGTACTTC. Its translation is CASSQIGTGPRQETQYF.

V usage is TRBV6-1 and J usage is TRBJ2-3, with 10 bases fitting TRBD2. With 2 bases clipped from V and 4 bases from J, the junction kept 0 bases outside the gene matches. The CDR3 runs 14 residues. The germline V gene encodes CDR1 MNHNS and CDR2 SASEGT. The CDR3 sequence: CASSELAGADTQYF. For the CDR3, the DNA is TGTGCCAGCAGTGAACTAGCGGGGGCAGATACGCAGTATTTT.

This clone appeared a single time. The chain recombines TRBV28 with TRBJ2-5; 8 bases fit TRBD2. The CDR3 spans 16 residues. From germline, CDR1 is MDHEN and CDR2 SYDVKM. The V and J ends lost 5 bases and 4 bases, in that order; junction bases with no gene match: 12. CDR3 residues: CASSPPPGTSRETQYF. The CDR3 bases are TGTGCCAGCAGTCCCCCTCCTGGGACTAGTCGAGAGACCCAGTACTTC.

The rearrangement uses TRBV4-1 and TRBJ1-6; 9 nucleotides agree with TRBD1. The V gene's germline CDR1 is MGHRA and CDR2 YSYEKL. The CDR3 has 16 residues. J lost 9 bases, V lost 2 bases, and 8 bases had no gene match. The CDR3 loop is CASSQIGQGKGSPLHF. The CDR3 DNA sequence: TGCGCCAGCAGCCAAATAGGACAGGGGAAAGGTTCACCCCTCCACTTT.

V usage is TRBV27 and J usage is TRBJ2-1, with 7 bases identical to TRBD2. J was trimmed by 4 bases and V by 6 bases; bases with no gene match: 9. This CDR3 is 15 amino acids long. Germline V gene sequence: CDR1 MNHEY, CDR2 SMNVEV (reference sequence). CDR3 nucleotides: TGTGCCAGCAGAGATCCGGGACTACTTTACAATGAGCAGTTCTTC. Amino acid sequence: CASRDPGLLYNEQFF.

V usage is TRBV7-3 and J usage is TRBJ2-1; D possibly corresponds to TRBD2 (5 bases). CDR1 is SGHTA and CDR2 is FQGTGA in the germline V gene. V was pared by 5 bases and J by 9 bases, with 17 bases between. The CDR3 runs to 14 residues. The CDR3 here is CASSPSSVPGEQFF. In DNA, the CDR3 is TGTGCCAGCAGCCCGAGTAGCGTACCAGGTGAGCAGTTCTTC.

The J gene is TRBJ2-5, the V gene TRBV7-6; a possible D gene is TRBD2 (6 bases). Germline CDR1 and CDR2: SGHVS and FNYEAQ. Trimming took off 5 bases at V and 5 bases at J, with 12 bases between the two ends. CDR3 size: 13 residues. DNA of the CDR3: TGTGCCAGCAGCCCGCGACTAGTTGAGACCCAGTACTTC. Protein: CASSPRLVETQYF. The full variable domain, in which reference TRBV7-6 and TRBJ2-5 provide the parts outside the CDR3, is GAGVSQSPRYKVTKRGQDVALRCDPISGHVSLYWYRQALGQGPEFLTYFNYEAQQDKSGLPNDRFSAERPEGSISTLTIQRTEQRDSAMYRCASSPRLVETQYFGPGTRLLVL.

The chain couples TRBV15 to TRBJ1-5, with D perhaps TRBD1 (5 bases). CDR1 and CDR2 (germline): LNHNV, YYDKDF (reference sequence). The CDR3 extends over 14 amino acids. Trimming removed 8 bases from V and 0 bases from J, with 11 bases in between. The CDR3 bases are TGTGCCACCTGGGGGGGATATAGCAATCAGCCCCAGCATTTT. It translates to CATWGGYSNQPQHF.

The genes are TRBV5-4 and TRBJ1-3; 9 bases are a match to TRBD1. The V gene end was trimmed by 4 bases and the J gene end by 3 bases; junction bases not matched to a gene: 14. The CDR3 is made up of 18 amino acids. Germline CDR1 is SGHNT and CDR2 is YYREEE (reference sequence). CDR3 residues: CASSPNLPGQGVGNTIYF. The CDR3 bases are TGTGCCAGCAGCCCGAACCTCCCGGGACAGGGCGTTGGAAACACCATATATTTT. Combining the CDR3 with reference TRBV5-4 and TRBJ1-3 gives the whole variable domain ETGVTQSPTHLIKTRGQQVTLRCSSQSGHNTVSWYQQALGQGPQFIFQYYREEENGRGNFPPRFSGLQFPNYSSELNVNALELDDSALYLCASSPNLPGQGVGNTIYFGEGSWLTVV.